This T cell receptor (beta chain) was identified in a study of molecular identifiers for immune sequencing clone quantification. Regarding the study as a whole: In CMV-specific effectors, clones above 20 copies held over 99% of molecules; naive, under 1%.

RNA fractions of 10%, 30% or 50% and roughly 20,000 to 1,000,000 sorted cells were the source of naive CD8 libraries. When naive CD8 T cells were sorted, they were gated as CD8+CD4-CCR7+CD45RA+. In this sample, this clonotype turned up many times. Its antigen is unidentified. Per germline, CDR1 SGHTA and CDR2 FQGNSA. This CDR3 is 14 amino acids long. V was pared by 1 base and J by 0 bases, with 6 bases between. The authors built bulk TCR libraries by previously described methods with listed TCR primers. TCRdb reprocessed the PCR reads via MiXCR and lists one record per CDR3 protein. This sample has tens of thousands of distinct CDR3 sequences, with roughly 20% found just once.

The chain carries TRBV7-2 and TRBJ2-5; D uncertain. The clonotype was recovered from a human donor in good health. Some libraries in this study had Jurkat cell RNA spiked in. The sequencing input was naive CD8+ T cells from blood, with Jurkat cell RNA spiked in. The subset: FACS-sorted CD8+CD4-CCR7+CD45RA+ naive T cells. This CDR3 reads CASSLVPYQETQYF. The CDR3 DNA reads TGTGCCAGCAGCTTAGTGCCGTACCAAGAGACCCAGTACTTC.